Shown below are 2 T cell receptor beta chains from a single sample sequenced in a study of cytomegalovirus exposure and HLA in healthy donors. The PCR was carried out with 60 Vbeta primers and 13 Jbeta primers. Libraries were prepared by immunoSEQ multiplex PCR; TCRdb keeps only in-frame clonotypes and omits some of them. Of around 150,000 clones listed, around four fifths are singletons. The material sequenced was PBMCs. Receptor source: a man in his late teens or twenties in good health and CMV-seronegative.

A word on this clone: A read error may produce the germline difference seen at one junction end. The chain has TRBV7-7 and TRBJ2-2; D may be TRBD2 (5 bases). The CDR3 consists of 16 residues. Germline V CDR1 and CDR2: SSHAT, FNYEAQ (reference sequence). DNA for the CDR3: TGTGCTAGCAGCCCCTATGAGGGCTCGAACACCGGGGAGCTGTTTTTT. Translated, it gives CASSPYEGSNTGELFF. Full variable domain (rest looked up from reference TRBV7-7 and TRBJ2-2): GAGVSQSPRYKVTKRGQDVTLRCDPISSHATLYWYQQALGQGPEFLTYFNYEAQPDKSGLPSDRFSAERPEGSISTLTIQRTEQRDSAMYRCASSPYEGSNTGELFFGEGSRLTVL.

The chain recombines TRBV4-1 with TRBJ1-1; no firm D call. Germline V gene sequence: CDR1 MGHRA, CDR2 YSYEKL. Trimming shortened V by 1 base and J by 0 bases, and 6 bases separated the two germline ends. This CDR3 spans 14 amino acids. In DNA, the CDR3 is TGCGCCAGCAGCCAAGGGCACCTGAACACTGAAGCTTTCTTT. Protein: CASSQGHLNTEAFF.